Below, 14 T cell receptor beta chains from the same sample are listed, as sequenced in a study of radiation and T cells in renal cell carcinoma. Sequencing used immunoSEQ multiplex PCR; TCRdb keeps in-frame clones, though not all of them. The table has 120,000 to 150,000 clones, around 78% seen once. As to time point: baseline pretreatment blood. Treatment indicated: 15 Gy SBRT to primary tumor, nephrectomy 4 weeks later. The sample in question was blood, obtained from a patient whose treatment included radiotherapy and nephrectomy. These receptors were collected from a woman aged 45-65 years with renal cell carcinoma.

V usage is TRBV9 and J usage is TRBJ2-3; D may be TRBD2 (6 bases). The CDR3 has 15 residues. Trimming took 0 bases from V and 0 from J, leaving 8 bases between them. Per germline, CDR1 SGDLS and CDR2 YYNGEE. The CDR3 region has the DNA TGTGCCAGCAGCGTAGGGGGAGGCAGCACAGATACGCAGTATTTT. This gives the protein CASSVGGGSTDTQYF.

The CDR3: CSVEGHGTGSGYTF. CDR3 nucleotides: TGCAGCGTTGAAGGGCACGGGACAGGGTCTGGCTACACCTTC. The chain is built from TRBV29-1 and TRBJ1-2; TRBD1 agrees at 9 bases. Germline assignment: CDR1 SQVTM and CDR2 ANQGSEA. This CDR3 has 14 residues. The J segment lost 7 bases and the V segment lost 1 base, leaving 7 bases of the junction unmatched.

J is TRBJ1-5 and V is TRBV29-1; TRBD1 agrees at 8 bases. This CDR3 comprises 14 residues. The germline CDR1 and CDR2 sequences are SQVTM and ANQGSEA. J gave up 2 bases and V 4 bases, and 4 bases lay outside the gene matches. CDR3 DNA sequence: TGCAGCGTTGCGGACAGGGCGCGCAATCAGCCCCAGCATTTT. It encodes CSVADRARNQPQHF.

J is TRBJ2-7 and V is TRBV13; D uncertain. Germline V gene data show CDR1 as PRHDT and CDR2 as FYEKMQ (reference sequence). The V and J ends lost 0 bases and 6 bases respectively, with 6 bases between them. This CDR3 contains 12 residues. CDR3 amino acids: CASSLGRFEQYF. DNA for the CDR3: TGTGCCAGCAGCTTAGGCCGTTTCGAGCAGTACTTC.

The V and J genes are TRBV25-1 and TRBJ1-5, with TRBD1 identical over 9 bases. This CDR3 comprises 17 residues. Germline assignment: CDR1 MGHDK and CDR2 SYGVNS. V shed 4 bases, J shed 7 bases, and the junction held 14 bases outside the gene matches. CDR3 amino acids: CASSVVRLRQGDQPQHF. CDR3 DNA: TGTGCCAGCAGTGTCGTAAGACTCCGACAGGGGGACCAGCCCCAGCATTTT.

This clone occurred a few times. The DNA of the CDR3 is TGTGCCTGGGATCGGGACTTATCCACCGGGGAGCTGTTTTTT. It yields the protein CAWDRDLSTGELFF. The chain has TRBV30 and TRBJ2-2, with D possibly matching TRBD2 (6 bases). Germline V gene lookup returns CDR1 GTSNPN and CDR2 SVGIG (reference sequence). Between the trimmed V and J ends, which lost 5 bases and 4 bases, there was a span of 14 bases. This CDR3 contains 14 residues.

The table lists this clone with a few counts. This chain links TRBV5-4 with TRBJ1-2; the match to TRBD1 covers 9 bases. V gave up 5 bases and J gave up 7 bases; unmatched junction bases: 9. Germline CDR1 reads SGHNT; CDR2 reads YYREEE (reference sequence). This CDR3 has 14 residues. CDR3 residues: CASSFRTGDGGYTF. CDR3 sequence (DNA): TGTGCCAGCAGTTTCAGGACAGGGGACGGTGGCTACACCTTC.

The rearrangement uses TRBV28 and TRBJ1-1; no clear D gene. The germline V gene has CDR1 MDHEN and CDR2 SYDVKM. The CDR3 length is 14 residues. Trimming shortened V by 3 bases and J by 1 base, and 9 bases separated the two germline ends. The CDR3 region has the DNA TGTGCCAGCAGTTTGTATCCAGAGAACACTGAAGCTTTCTTT. It translates to CASSLYPENTEAFF.

The chain combines TRBV7-9 with TRBJ1-3, with TRBD1 as a possible D gene (5 bases). Germline-derived CDR1 and CDR2 are SEHNR and FQNEAQ (reference sequence). The V end was cut by 5 bases, the J end by 0 bases, with 11 bases between. The CDR3 length is 15 residues. The chain's CDR3 is CASSPRVSSGNTIYF. As DNA, the CDR3 is TGTGCCAGCAGCCCCAGGGTGAGCTCTGGAAACACCATATATTTT.

The chain has TRBV7-8 and TRBJ1-3; D gene uncertain. In germline, CDR1 is SGHVS, CDR2 FQNEAQ. CDR3 size: 16 residues. With 5 bases removed from V and 0 bases from J, the gap between germline ends came to 14 bases. CDR3 DNA: TGTGCCAGCAGCCAATTGCGTCAGAGCTCTGGAAACACCATATATTTT. Its protein product is CASSQLRQSSGNTIYF.

V gene TRBV30 combines with J gene TRBJ1-2; TRBD1 matches at 7 bases. The CDR3 is made up of 15 amino acids. With 0 bases clipped from V and 4 bases from J, the junction kept 8 bases outside the gene matches. Germline loops: CDR1 GTSNPN, CDR2 SVGIG (reference sequence). In DNA form, the CDR3 reads TGTGCCTGGAGTGTGACAGGGTCTACTGGCTATGGCTACACCTTC. Protein sequence: CAWSVTGSTGYGYTF.

This clone was detected a few times. The chain carries TRBV2 and TRBJ1-5; no firm D call. Per germline, CDR1 SNHLY and CDR2 FYNNEI. There are 14 residues in the CDR3. The V end lost 6 bases, the J end lost 2 bases, and 11 bases lay between the germline ends. CDR3: CASSLERGNQPQHF. Here the CDR3 DNA reads TGTGCCAGCAGCCTCGAAAGGGGCAATCAGCCCCAGCATTTT.

The chain carries TRBV10-3 and TRBJ2-7; D may match TRBD1 or TRBD2 (5 bases each). V was trimmed by 3 bases and J by 2 bases, leaving 11 bases between them. The CDR3 is 14 residues long. Germline-derived CDR1 and CDR2 are ENHRY and SYGVKD. The DNA for the CDR3 is TGTGCCATCAGTGATCCGGGACCAACCTACGAGCAGTACTTC. As protein: CAISDPGPTYEQYF.

The gene calls are TRBV6-5 and TRBJ2-7; perhaps TRBD2 as D (5 bases). From germline, CDR1 is MNHEY and CDR2 SVGAGI. V lost 0 bases and J 7 bases, leaving 13 bases between the germline ends. The CDR3 loop spans 14 amino acids. The CDR3 sequence: CASSYSLGDGEQYF. In nucleotides, the CDR3 is TGTGCCAGCAGTTACTCTTTGGGAGATGGAGAGCAGTACTTC.